This T cell receptor beta chain was documented in a study of blood T cells in healthy people across ages (dated by TCRdb to about 2015). Notes on the research overall: In model experiments, roughly one uniquely barcoded TCR beta cDNA molecule per two T cells was captured by template switching. To avoid experimental bias, donors of different ages were randomly spread across the sequencing lanes. To track age-related changes in TCR beta repertoire diversity, the study relied on deep sequencing normalized with unique cDNA molecular identifiers. The donors were divided into four age groups: young (average around 16 years), middle-aged (about 41), aged (approximately 64) and long-lived (about 90). For two donors (one aged 18 to 30 and one aged 80 or older), the study analyzed two additional independent replicas of 1 million unique cDNA reads from the same blood draw. Results the study describes overall, beyond this receptor: The percentage of naive T cells measured by flow cytometry correlated strongly with observed TCR beta diversity. Estimates of total diversity based on one million sequenced T cells were regarded as lower bounds and as underestimates. Bulk unsorted PBMC profiling prevented conclusive comparison of naive and antigen-experienced compartments. Observed TCR beta diversity per million T cells fell roughly linearly with age, and a significant reduction was already apparent by age around 39. Compared with the aged group, more naive CD4+ T cells, fewer expanded clones and increased TCR diversity were shown by the long-lived group, suggesting age selection. The CMV infection status of donors was not known, potentially confounding age-related changes in expanded clonotypes.

Library preparation was by 5' RACE. Sequenced using an Illumina HiSeq 2500. A second roughly 7 to 11 cycle PCR used a sample-barcoded 5' primer and a J-beta primer mix. A template-switch 5' adaptor carrying 12 random nucleotides introduced a unique molecular identifier onto each TCR beta cDNA molecule. Each sample yielded at least 3 million CDR3-containing paired-end reads. First-strand cDNA synthesis was performed from all RNA using the Mint cDNA synthesis kit, with priming by a TRBC-specific oligonucleotide. Following uracil-DNA glycosylase treatment, a first 18-cycle PCR with universal primers M1SS and BC2_uni_R was performed on all cDNA. Regarding the original processing steps: For normalization, 1 million high-quality reads, each with a distinct molecular identifier, were randomly selected from each sample. Instead of being binned into consensus sequences, reads with shared molecular identifiers were discarded. MiTCR, with a Q25 quality threshold and the strictest error-elimination algorithm, was used for CDR3 identification, clonotype clustering and error correction. Lower-bound total TCR beta diversity was estimated with a nonparametric unseen species model using Euler transformation. Using fastp trimming at Q25 and MiXCR clonotype assembly, TCRdb reanalyzed the public sequencing data and kept in-frame beta chains. Each CDR3 protein appears once, grouped with its most common genes and DNA. In this record, the V and J calls reflect TCRdb's handling and not the investigators' own analysis. The sample contains about 730,000 distinct CDR3 sequences, about 40% of them found a single time. Together, the top ten hold 20% to 25% of the sample.

Systemically healthy Caucasian individuals from Russia, 39 in total and aged about 6 to 90 years, were included as donors. Roughly 11 milliliters of peripheral blood were drawn from each donor into EDTA-treated Vacutainer tubes. Ficoll-Paque density-gradient centrifugation was used to isolate PBMCs, with at least 6.5 million obtained per sample. Trizol reagent was used to extract total RNA from the PBMCs, yielding at least 5.5 micrograms per sample. Naive CD45RAhigh/CD27high T cell percentages were measured by flow cytometry on a PBMC aliquot from every donor. In this sample, this clonotype turned up a few times. Its antigen is not yet known. Nothing much larger sits one base from this clone, and base qualities are not available. The TCR comes from a woman aged 55-69 years in good health. Sequences were obtained from blood.

This receptor carries the CDR3 CASSLAKTLRTSRVTDTQYF. The DNA sequence is TGCGCCAGCAGCTTGGCGAAAACTCTCCGGACAAGCCGGGTAACAGATACGCAGTATTTT. The rearrangement combines TRBV5-1 with TRBJ2-3; TRBD1 is a weak D gene call, 5 bases matching. The germline V gene sets CDR1 to SGHRS and CDR2 to YFSETQ. V gives up 0 bases and J gives up 3 bases, and the segment between their germline ends measures 26 bases. The CDR3 runs 20 amino acids, cysteine and phenylalanine included. Only CDR3 DNA is held: 60 bases, read in frame from base 1.